This T cell receptor beta chain was captured in a study of graft-versus-host responses after intestinal transplantation. The CDR3 spans 15 residues. V lost 6 bases and J lost 1; bases outside the gene matches: 3. Germline CDR1 reads MNHNS; CDR2 reads SASEGT. The starting material, graft tissue, was processed to release intraepithelial and lamina propria lymphocytes. Of note for this clone: No antigen is known for it.

The data were produced by immunoSEQ multiplex PCR, yet TCRdb's version contains in-frame clones alone and is incomplete. This table has around 3,600 clones, approximately 72% appearing once. Study observations and caveats: Detected in recipient marrow were GvH clones, some of which were first observed in ileum or blood. GvH clone levels peaked in circulation, and this peak was associated with early post-transplant HvG declines.

This sample comprised ileum tissue, obtained 1,000 to 1,100 days after intestinal transplantation. This clonotype was sampled from a human patient who received an intestinal transplant, so some T cells may come from the graft donor. The chain couples TRBV6-1 to TRBJ1-5; 10 bases agree with TRBD1. The CDR3 loop reads CASSGTGVSNQPQHF. CDR3 bases: TGTGCCAGCAGCGGGACAGGGGTGAGCAATCAGCCCCAGCATTTT.